The T cell receptor beta chain described here comes from a study of blood T cells in healthy people across ages. After removal of 5 bases from V and 0 bases from J, the junction contained 8 bases not matched to a gene. This CDR3 has 16 amino acids. Comment on this clonotype: Its antigen is undetermined.

Findings and limits, study-wide: Calculation of diversity from one million T cells yielded estimates considered to be underestimates.

A sample-barcoded 5' primer and a J-beta primer mix were used in a second PCR of about 7 to 11 cycles. Every cDNA was tagged by a template-switch adaptor with 12 random nucleotides. TCRdb re-called the 5' RACE reads through MiXCR, storing one row per CDR3 protein. The sample has about 780,000 distinct CDR3 sequences; approximately 24% are singletons. The same data also contributed to another study, on T cells of mothers and their children.

Sequencing input: blood. This rearrangement joins TRBV12-3 or TRBV12-4 to TRBJ1-2; 8 nucleotides line up with TRBD1. The TCR sequence derives from a boy younger than 18 in good health. CDR3 in amino acids: CASSITDRGANYGYTF. CDR3 DNA: TGTGCCAGCAGTATCACAGACAGGGGAGCTAACTATGGCTACACCTTC.